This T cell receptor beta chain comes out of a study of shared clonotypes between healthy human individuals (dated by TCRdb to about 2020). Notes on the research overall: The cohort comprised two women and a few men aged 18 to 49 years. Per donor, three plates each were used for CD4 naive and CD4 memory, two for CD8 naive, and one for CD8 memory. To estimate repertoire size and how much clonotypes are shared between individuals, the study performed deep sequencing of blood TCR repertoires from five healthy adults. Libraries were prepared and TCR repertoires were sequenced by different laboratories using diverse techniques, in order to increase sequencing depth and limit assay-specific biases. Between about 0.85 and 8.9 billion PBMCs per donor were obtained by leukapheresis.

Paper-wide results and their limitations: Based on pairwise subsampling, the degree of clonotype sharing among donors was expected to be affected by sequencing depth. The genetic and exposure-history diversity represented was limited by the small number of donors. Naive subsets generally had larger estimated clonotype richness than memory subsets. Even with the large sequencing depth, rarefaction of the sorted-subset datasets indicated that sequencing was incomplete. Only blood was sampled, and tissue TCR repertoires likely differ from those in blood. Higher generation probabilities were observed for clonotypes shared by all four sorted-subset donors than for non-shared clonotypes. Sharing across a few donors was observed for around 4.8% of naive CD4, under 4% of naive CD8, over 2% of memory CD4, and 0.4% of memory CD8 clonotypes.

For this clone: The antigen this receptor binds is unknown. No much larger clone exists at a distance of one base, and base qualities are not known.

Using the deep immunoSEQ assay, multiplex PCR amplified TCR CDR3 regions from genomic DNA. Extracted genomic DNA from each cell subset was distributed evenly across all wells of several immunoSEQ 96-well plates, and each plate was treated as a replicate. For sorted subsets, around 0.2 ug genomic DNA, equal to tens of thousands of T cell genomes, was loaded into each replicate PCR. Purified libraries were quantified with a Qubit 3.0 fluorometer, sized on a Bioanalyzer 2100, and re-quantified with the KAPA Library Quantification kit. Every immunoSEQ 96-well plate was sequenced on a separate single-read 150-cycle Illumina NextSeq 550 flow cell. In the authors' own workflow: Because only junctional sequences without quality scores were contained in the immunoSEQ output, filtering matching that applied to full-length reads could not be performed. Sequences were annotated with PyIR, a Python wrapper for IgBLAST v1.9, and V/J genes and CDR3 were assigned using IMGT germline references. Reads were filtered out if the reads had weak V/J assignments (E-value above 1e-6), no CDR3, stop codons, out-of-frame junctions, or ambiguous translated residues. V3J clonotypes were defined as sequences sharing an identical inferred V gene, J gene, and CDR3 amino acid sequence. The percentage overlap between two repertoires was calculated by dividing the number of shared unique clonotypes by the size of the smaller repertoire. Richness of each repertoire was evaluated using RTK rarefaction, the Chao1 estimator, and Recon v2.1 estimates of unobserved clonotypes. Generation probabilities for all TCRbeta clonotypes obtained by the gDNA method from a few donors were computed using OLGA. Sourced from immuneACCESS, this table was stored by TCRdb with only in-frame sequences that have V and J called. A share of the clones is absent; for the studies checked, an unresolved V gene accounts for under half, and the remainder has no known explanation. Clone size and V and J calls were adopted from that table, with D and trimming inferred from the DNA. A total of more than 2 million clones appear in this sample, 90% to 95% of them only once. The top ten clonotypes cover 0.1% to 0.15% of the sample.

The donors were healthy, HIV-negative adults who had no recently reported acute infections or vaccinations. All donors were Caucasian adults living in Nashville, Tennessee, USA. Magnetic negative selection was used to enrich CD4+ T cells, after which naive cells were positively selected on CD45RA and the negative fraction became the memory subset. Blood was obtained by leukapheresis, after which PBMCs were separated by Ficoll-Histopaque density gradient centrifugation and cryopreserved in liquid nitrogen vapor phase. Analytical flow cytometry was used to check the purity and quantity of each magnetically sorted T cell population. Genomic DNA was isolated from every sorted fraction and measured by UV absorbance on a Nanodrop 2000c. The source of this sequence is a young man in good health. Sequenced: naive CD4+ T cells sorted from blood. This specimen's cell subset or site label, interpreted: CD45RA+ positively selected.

The bases read TGTGCCAGCAGTTTAGCGGGCGGGAGGGCCGCCAATGAGCAGTTCTTC. Its translation reads: CASSLAGGRAANEQFF. Recombination connected TRBV27 to TRBJ2-1; the central 9 bases match TRBD2. Counted from cysteine to phenylalanine, this CDR3 has 16 amino acids. The kept DNA is CDR3 alone, 48 bases in frame from the first base. V is cut back by 2 bases and J by 6 bases, with 8 bases in the junction unmatched. The germline V gene (reference sequence) yields MNHEY for CDR1 and SMNVEV for CDR2.